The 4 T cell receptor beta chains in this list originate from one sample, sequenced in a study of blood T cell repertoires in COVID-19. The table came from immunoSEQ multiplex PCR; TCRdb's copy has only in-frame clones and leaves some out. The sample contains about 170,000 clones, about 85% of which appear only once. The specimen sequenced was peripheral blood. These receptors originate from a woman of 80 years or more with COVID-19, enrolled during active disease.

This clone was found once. CDR3 amino acids: CASLGRASDSNEQFF. The CDR3 nucleotides read TGTGCCAGCTTGGGGCGGGCTAGCGATAGTAATGAGCAGTTCTTC. This rearrangement joins TRBV7-2 to TRBJ2-1; D might be TRBD2 (6 bases). The germline CDR1 and CDR2 sequences are SGHTA and FQGNSA. The germline V and J ends were trimmed by 8 bases and 7 bases, with 21 bases remaining between them. The CDR3 runs to 15 residues.

This CDR3 is CAISESGQGVPGFYNEQFF. Here the CDR3 DNA reads TGTGCCATCAGTGAGTCTGGACAGGGAGTGCCGGGCTTCTACAATGAGCAGTTCTTC. The chain uses TRBV10-3 and TRBJ2-1; the match to TRBD1 covers 8 bases. V trimming: 0 bases; J trimming: 3 bases; junction bases outside the gene matches: 13. CDR1 ENHRY and CDR2 SYGVKD come from the germline V gene. CDR3 length: 19 amino acids.

The CDR3 nucleotides are TGTGCCAGCAGTGGACAGAACACCGGGGAGCTGTTTTTT. Its protein is CASSGQNTGELFF. This chain connects TRBV12-3 or TRBV12-4 to TRBJ2-2, with a tentative D call TRBD1 (5 bases). This CDR3 contains 13 residues. V lost 5 bases to trimming and J lost 1 base, with 5 bases between them.

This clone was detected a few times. CDR3 residues: CASSSPGQGNLEAFF. CDR3 nucleotides: TGTGCCAGCAGCAGCCCGGGACAGGGGAATCTAGAAGCTTTCTTT. The chain carries TRBV11-2 and TRBJ1-1, with 10 bases matching TRBD1. The germline gives CDR1 SGHAT, CDR2 FQNNGV. Trimming cost V 5 bases and J 8 bases; bases outside gene matches: 11. The CDR3 length is 15 residues.